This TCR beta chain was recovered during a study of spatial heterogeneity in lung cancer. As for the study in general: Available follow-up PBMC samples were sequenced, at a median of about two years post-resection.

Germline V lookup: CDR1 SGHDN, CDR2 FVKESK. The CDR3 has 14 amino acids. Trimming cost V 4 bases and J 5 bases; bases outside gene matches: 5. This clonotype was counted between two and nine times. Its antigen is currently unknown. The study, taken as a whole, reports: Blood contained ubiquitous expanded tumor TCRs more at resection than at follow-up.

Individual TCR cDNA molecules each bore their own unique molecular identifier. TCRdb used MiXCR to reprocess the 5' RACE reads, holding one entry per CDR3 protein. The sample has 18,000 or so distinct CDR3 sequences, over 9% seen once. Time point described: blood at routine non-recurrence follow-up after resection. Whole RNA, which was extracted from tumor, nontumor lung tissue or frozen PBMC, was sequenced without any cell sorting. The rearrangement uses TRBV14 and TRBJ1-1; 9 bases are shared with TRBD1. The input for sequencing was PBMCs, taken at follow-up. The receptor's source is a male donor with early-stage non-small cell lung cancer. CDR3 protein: CASSRTGEGTEAFF. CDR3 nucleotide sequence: TGTGCCAGCAGCCGGACAGGGGAGGGTACTGAAGCTTTCTTT.